What follows is one T cell receptor beta chain and its context. TCRdb keeps only in-frame clones here, not all; method: immunoSEQ multiplex PCR. Here the sample spans tens of thousands of clones, around 80% being singletons. The data derive from a study of OX40 agonist ivuxolimab in advanced cancers. Study information: Partial responses were recorded for three patients, including one with hepatocellular carcinoma and two with cutaneous melanoma.

Germline-derived CDR1 and CDR2 are SGHKS and YYEKEE (reference sequence). V lost 0 bases to trimming and J lost 4 bases; unmatched junction nucleotides: 3. The CDR3 consists of 15 residues. The sequenced sample was CD4+ or CD8+ T cells sorted from blood, obtained in a trial of the OX40 agonist ivuxolimab. The clonotype was recovered from an adult with an advanced solid tumor such as melanoma, head and neck, liver or kidney cancer. The rearrangement uses TRBV5-5 and TRBJ2-5; 10 bases map to TRBD2. The CDR3 DNA is TGTGCCAGCAGCTTGGGGACTAGCGGTAGAGAGACCCAGTACTTC. This translates into CASSLGTSGRETQYF.